Sequencing of this T cell receptor (beta chain) was carried out in a study of T cells in localized non-small cell lung cancer. Repertoires were generated with immunoSEQ multiplex PCR, while TCRdb's copy carries only in-frame clones and drops some. Here the sample spans about 25,000 clones, around 87% being singletons. Germline CDR1 SGHAT, CDR2 FQNNGV. V lost 1 base, J lost 8 bases, and 11 bases lay in between. The CDR3 consists of 13 residues. The material sequenced was peripheral blood, taken before any cancer treatment. The chain joins TRBV11-2 to TRBJ1-1, with a tentative D call TRBD1 (6 bases). The TCR comes from a male donor aged 60 or over with stage II squamous cell lung carcinoma. The CDR3 nucleotides are TGTGCCAGCAGCTTAGGAACCGGGACAGAAGCTTTCTTT. It is translated as CASSLGTGTEAFF.